Listed below are T cell receptor beta chains from one sample, sequenced in a study of blood T cell repertoires in COVID-19. Clones were sequenced by immunoSEQ multiplex PCR, and TCRdb holds only the in-frame ones, with some missing. The sample has hundreds of thousands of clones, around 87% seen once. Sequenced: peripheral blood. Receptor source: a woman aged 55-70 years with COVID-19, enrolled during active disease. Each CDR3 is given with its conserved first and last residue. Each record gives: V gene, J gene, CDR3 protein.

TRBV18	TRBJ1-1	CASSPPGTEGRNTEAFF
TRBV7-2	TRBJ2-3	CASSPQKYTQYF
TRBV25-1	TRBJ2-2	CASSRSGTGELFF
TRBV7-9	TRBJ1-1	CASSKDRGMRNLDMAFF
TRBV10-3	TRBJ1-1	CAISGRRVDTEAFF
TRBV7-8	TRBJ1-5	CASSTLGHTSNQPQHF
TRBV5-1	TRBJ1-4	CASRSGTGDGKLFF
TRBV2	TRBJ1-2	CASSGMGQGYGYTF
TRBV2	TRBJ1-6	CASSGQDYNSPLHF
TRBV6-1	TRBJ1-1	CASSEASRGSEAFF
TRBV18	TRBJ1-4	CASSTTGLNEKLFF
TRBV2	TRBJ2-7	CASSGQAQSYEQYF
TRBV11-2	TRBJ2-4	CASSSGGVGAKNIQYF
TRBV3-1/TRBV3-2	TRBJ2-2	CASSQDTGTAHGELFF
TRBV19	TRBJ1-2	CASRRDDRASYTF
TRBV9	TRBJ1-4	CASRRGTNSYEKLFF
TRBV7-2	TRBJ2-3	CASSALRRSGGTDTQYF
TRBV24-1	TRBJ2-3	CATSDGTVHTDTQYF
TRBV5-1	TRBJ1-3	CASSLVPSGEIRNTIYF
TRBV7-9	TRBJ1-2	CASSLARGPNYGYTF
TRBV5-4	TRBJ1-1	CASSPVSTGLVYAFF
TRBV6-5	TRBJ1-2	CASSRRTGPAGYTF
TRBV5-5	TRBJ2-3	CASSLAASGGPTDTQYF
TRBV6-5	TRBJ1-4	CASSTGGGSEKLFF
TRBV7-9	TRBJ2-7	CASSFRQGWGPGAYEQYF
TRBV20-1	TRBJ1-1	CSASVAGEAEAFF
TRBV7-8	TRBJ2-5	CASSLGVAEETQYF
TRBV11-2	TRBJ1-2	CASSLDGGGDGYTF
TRBV19	TRBJ1-2	CASSIDDVGQAVLGYTF
TRBV7-8	TRBJ1-2	CASSLALPTDGYTF
TRBV27	TRBJ1-1	CASSSRQGRFVLNTEAFF
TRBV6-5	TRBJ2-7	CASRRTGVSYEQYF
TRBV11-2	TRBJ2-5	CASSLATGSPQETQYF
TRBV9	TRBJ2-5	CASSPTPTWAGTQYF
TRBV10-3	TRBJ1-5	CAIGGKDRGPNQPQHF
TRBV13	TRBJ1-4	CASSAAQQGASTNEKLFF
TRBV5-4	TRBJ2-7	CASSLGQAPYEQYF
TRBV3-1/TRBV3-2	TRBJ1-1	CASSLRGGYTEAFF
TRBV30	TRBJ1-2	CAWRTGDTYGYTF
TRBV7-9	TRBJ2-7	CASSPSRGTPLSGEQYF
TRBV19	TRBJ1-2	CASRTRDRDGGYTF
TRBV5-1	TRBJ2-1	CASSTRTSSEQFF
TRBV18	TRBJ2-7	CASSPTLAGNYEQYF
TRBV4-2	TRBJ1-1	CASSQDEGRGRTEAFF
TRBV28	TRBJ2-7	CASSLAGTGGSYEQYF
TRBV5-6	TRBJ2-5	CASSLALGGAEETQYF
TRBV28	TRBJ1-5	CASSSYRGMGNQPQHF
TRBV5-1	TRBJ1-5	CASSTDRNRFSNQPQHF
TRBV7-9	TRBJ1-2	CASSHPGRGEGYTF
TRBV7-9	TRBJ1-6	CASSLTGTYNSPLHF
TRBV5-1	TRBJ1-4	CASSEPNTHEKLFF
TRBV19	TRBJ1-5	CASSTRDRGSNQPQHF
TRBV5-1	TRBJ2-7	CASSLSQRVPDLGDEQYF
TRBV6-5	TRBJ2-1	CASMSTGTYNEQFF
TRBV3-1/TRBV3-2	TRBJ2-7	CASSQPGTGREEQYF
TRBV19	TRBJ1-2	CASSPFRSGDYGYTF
TRBV5-4	TRBJ1-2	CASSPQGPDYGYTF
TRBV3-1/TRBV3-2	TRBJ2-7	CASSQTSGGDSYEQYF
TRBV5-5	TRBJ2-5	CASSLGGTGVWTQYF
TRBV28	TRBJ2-7	CASTGGSSYEQYF